Listed below are T cell receptor beta chains from one sample, sequenced in a study of cytomegalovirus exposure and HLA in healthy donors. Measured with immunoSEQ multiplex PCR; TCRdb has only the in-frame clones, and not every one. The sample contains about 160,000 clones, 80% of which appear only once. The sample consisted of PBMCs. Source of these receptors: a woman between 45 and 60 years old in good health and CMV-seropositive. Each CDR3 is given without its conserved first and last residue.

J,V,CDR3
TRBJ1-1,TRBV5-4,ASSLVGATTEAF
TRBJ2-1,TRBV28,ASRPSGRKDNEQF
TRBJ2-1,TRBV29-1,SVFRTSGNEQF
TRBJ1-3,TRBV7-2,ASSLDSQVTGNTIY
TRBJ2-7,TRBV2,ARSKTGTGGSEQY
TRBJ2-7,TRBV5-1,ASRPLGQGYEQY
TRBJ1-4,TRBV5-1,ASSLSIRTSRGEKLF
TRBJ1-1,TRBV7-3,ASSLTGGVRGTEAF
TRBJ1-5,TRBV6-1,ASSSGQGARQPQH
TRBJ1-2,TRBV4-2,ASSPGSQGSFGYT
TRBJ2-7,TRBV28,ASSPTGNLLFEQY
TRBJ2-1,TRBV11-3,ASSLGRTSGRDGEQF
TRBJ2-2,TRBV5-1,ASSRSLAGGTGELF
TRBJ1-6,TRBV28,ASSFRGQESWDSPLH
TRBJ1-1,TRBV5-6,ASSLVGTEVEAF
TRBJ1-1,TRBV5-1,ASSLEPGTEAF
TRBJ1-1,TRBV30,AWSRSLREHTEAF
TRBJ2-3,TRBV6-1,ASSEGRGADTQY
TRBJ1-2,TRBV7-2,ASSLGIGTGAGYGYT
TRBJ1-3,TRBV19,ASSMGGTGNTIY
TRBJ1-1,TRBV9,ASSVEEGASTEAF
TRBJ1-2,TRBV28,ASSLFQGTHGYT
TRBJ1-1,TRBV14,ASNRDLNTEAF
TRBJ1-2,TRBV7-2,ASSPSAGFRGYT
TRBJ1-2,TRBV7-2,ASSPRGGNYGYT
TRBJ2-1,TRBV7-6,ASSLLDGGNNEQF
TRBJ1-4,TRBV7-2,ASSLNPSNEKLF
TRBJ2-1,TRBV6-4,ASSYPGTSGIEQF
TRBJ2-3,TRBV7-9,ASSYTSGVTDTQY
TRBJ1-1,TRBV29-1,SVEDSTRVRTEAF
TRBJ2-5,TRBV29-1,SVRGVISGAQETQY
TRBJ1-2,TRBV5-6,ASSVRDREYGYT
TRBJ2-2,TRBV5-4,ASSLQGSATGELF
TRBJ1-6,TRBV2,ASQRGANSPLH
TRBJ2-3,TRBV6-5,ASTSVDRGTDTQY
TRBJ2-7,TRBV5-6,ASSLSPTGDYEQY
TRBJ2-7,TRBV18,ASSQGEVLSSYEQY
TRBJ2-5,TRBV2,ASSELGGETQY
TRBJ2-5,TRBV18,ASSPRVPQETQY
TRBJ1-2,TRBV6-1,ASSEALLQFNYGYT
TRBJ2-1,TRBV9,ASSAIAGSYNEQF
TRBJ2-3,TRBV30,AWTQTAAVDTQY
TRBJ2-6,TRBV10-3,AISTGFGANVLT
TRBJ1-2,TRBV9,ASSPQTGYGYT
TRBJ2-7,TRBV19,ASSIAGGMVYEQY
TRBJ1-4,TRBV20-1,SAGRGEKLF
TRBJ1-3,TRBV5-6,ASSNGGAGNTIY
TRBJ2-3,TRBV11-2,ASSQTGGLSDTQY
TRBJ1-5,TRBV19,ATRHGNQPQH